The sequence of this T cell receptor (beta chain) was determined in a study of T cell repertoires in cytomegalovirus infection. Study-wide results and limits: Dominating the ex vivo response were TCR beta clonotypes that were CMV-specific and HLA-C-restricted.

About this clonotype: The antigen remains unidentified. One end of the junction is discordant with germline, which a read error may explain.

TCRdb re-called the reads with MiXCR, one entry per CDR3 protein. The table shows 400,000 to 600,000 distinct CDR3 sequences, with about 44% occurring only once. Sequencing used cultured PBMCs, obtained from culture after CMV antigen stimulation. The TCR was taken from a human donor in good health (CMV status not recorded). Some clones in this sample may be carry-over from other donors' samples.

The CDR3 sequence: CASSPGTGSSF. DNA for the CDR3: TGTGCCAGCAGCCCCGGGACAGGGTCATCTTTC. The V call is TRBV7-9, the J call TRBJ2-7; 9 bases fit TRBD1. The CDR3 loop spans 11 amino acids. Germline assignment: CDR1 SEHNR and CDR2 FQNEAQ (reference sequence).